This section outlines one T cell receptor (beta chain) sequence together with its context. This clonotype was seen repeatedly, ten times or more. Its antigen specificity is not known. Per-base qualities were not stored, and no clone one base away is much larger. This specimen comes from a study of identical twins (dated by TCRdb to 2016 to 2017). General notes on the study: To test whether fetal clonotypes persist, this study deep-sequenced TCR alpha and beta repertoires from monozygotic twins, from unrelated adults of various ages, and from cord blood. Replicate twin experiments were performed at different times using different library preparation protocols to rule out contamination. The paper's findings and limits, for the study overall: Because the same donors could not be followed over many years, the conclusions relied on cross-sectional statistical analysis. The excess sharing between twins in beta out-of-frame sequences was weaker because fewer shared sequences reduced the signal-to-noise ratio. Abundant cord blood beta clonotypes carried fewer insertions; young adult naive repertoires showed a weaker similar trend, while memory repertoires showed none. Invariant T cells such as MAIT and iNKT could partly confound zero-insertion analyses, though diverse VJ usage argued against this for most clonotypes. Compared with coincidental sharing between unrelated individuals, out-of-frame TCR alpha sequences shared between twins had an excess of sequences with low generation probability. In monozygotic twins, out-of-frame TCR alpha sharing was systematically underestimated by recombination models, although the models agreed with sharing between unrelated individuals.

The method behind the library was 5' RACE. TCRdb names Illumina HiSeq 2000 as the instrument used. A universal primer binding site was introduced by template switching, and a unique molecular identifier was present in the final cDNA, enabling accurate counting of TCR cDNA molecules. First-strand cDNA for TCR alpha and beta chains was synthesized from specific primers in the conserved constant-segment region. Each cDNA library was double barcoded, with a SMART-Mk sample barcode plus Illumina barcodes, to control for contamination. TruSeq adapter sequences along with Illumina sample barcodes were introduced in two successive PCR steps. Sequencing of the TCR alpha and beta cDNA libraries was done on the Illumina HiSeq platform using custom primers. In the authors' own workflow: Unique molecular identifiers were extracted from raw reads with MiGEC, and CDR3 positions were determined with MiXCR. For each individual, recombination models were inferred using an EM algorithm with the repgenHMM and IGoR tools. Shared clonotypes were analyzed with the tcR package in R, and sharing was normalized by the product of cloneset sizes. To study raw recombination without the effects of thymic and clonal selection, out-of-frame nonproductive sequences were analyzed. Using fastp at Q25 and MiXCR, TCRdb reprocessed the public reads and kept productive beta chains. Duplicate CDR3 protein sequences are folded into a single record with the most common DNA and genes. The V and J calls reflect TCRdb's pipeline rather than the authors' work. The sample profile shows some 900,000 distinct CDR3 sequences; more than 9% of them were found once. The top ten hold around 1.6% of the sample.

The junction shows trimming of 6 bases on V and 0 bases on J, and the gene matches do not reach 3 bases of it. From cysteine to phenylalanine, the CDR3 is 16 amino acids long. Only CDR3 DNA is held: 48 bases, read in frame from base 1. Every donor was a healthy Caucasian. Three pairs of female monozygotic twins, all aged about 18 to 30 years, made up the twin cohort. The RNA used for TCR libraries was isolated from peripheral blood mononuclear cells. The data were also submitted as part of a second study, on yellow fever vaccine responses in identical twins. The second study's paper adds: According to the authors, in identical twins the way T cells responded to vaccination appeared partly convergent and partly personalized. Focusing on identical twins, the study followed the T cell clones that responded to the vaccine, and did so with precision.

The receptor was isolated from a woman under 30 in good health. The chain uses TRBV12-3 or TRBV12-4 and TRBJ2-2, with 11 middle bases fitting TRBD2. Sequencing used PBMCs. The bases read TGTGCCAGCAGCCCGGGACTAGCGGCGAACACCGGGGAGCTGTTTTTT. It codes for CASSPGLAANTGELFF.